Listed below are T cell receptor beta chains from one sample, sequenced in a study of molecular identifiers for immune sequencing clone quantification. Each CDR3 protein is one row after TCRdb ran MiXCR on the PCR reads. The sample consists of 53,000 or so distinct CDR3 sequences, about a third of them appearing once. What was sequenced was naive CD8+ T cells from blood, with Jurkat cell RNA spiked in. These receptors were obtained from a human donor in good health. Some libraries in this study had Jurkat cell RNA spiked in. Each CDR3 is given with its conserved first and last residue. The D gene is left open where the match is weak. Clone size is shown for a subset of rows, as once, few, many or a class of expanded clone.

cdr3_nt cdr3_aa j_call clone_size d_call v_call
TGTGCCAGCAGTCCTCCTGGACAGGGGAACGAGCAGTACTTC CASSPPGQGNEQYF TRBJ2-7 many TRBD1 TRBV6-1
TGTGCCAGCAGCCCTACCGACAGGGGCTCCTACGAGCAGTACTTC CASSPTDRGSYEQYF TRBJ2-7 . TRBD1 TRBV4-2
TGTGCCAGCAGCACGACTAGCGCAAACGAGCAGTACTTC CASSTTSANEQYF TRBJ2-7 . TRBD2 TRBV9
TGTGCCAGCAGCTGGGACCGAAACACTGAAGCTTTCTTT CASSWDRNTEAFF TRBJ1-1 few . TRBV13
TGTGCCAGCAGCCAAGAACATATGGAGACCCAGTACTTC CASSQEHMETQYF TRBJ2-5 . . TRBV14
TGTGCCAGCAGTTGGGTCGCCGGGGGAACTAATGAAAAACTGTTTTTT CASSWVAGGTNEKLFF TRBJ1-4 many . TRBV6-5
TGTGCCAGCAGTGCACAGGGCTCTGAAGCTTTCTTT CASSAQGSEAFF TRBJ1-1 many . TRBV6-5
TGTGCCAGCAGTTACCCCGCGTTCCTAGCGGGGACCTTCACAGATACGCTGTATTTT CASSYPAFLAGTFTDTLYF TRBJ2-3 . TRBD2 TRBV6-2/TRBV6-3
TGTGCCAGCAGCTCGCGCGCCGGGACAGGGGCTTACGAGCAGTACTTC CASSSRAGTGAYEQYF TRBJ2-7 few TRBD1 TRBV7-9
TGTGCCAGCAGCTTAGGGGTTCGCAATGAGCAGTTCTTC CASSLGVRNEQFF TRBJ2-1 . . TRBV11-2
TGTGCCAGCCGCAAGCTTGGTGGCTACACCTTC CASRKLGGYTF TRBJ1-2 . . TRBV12-3/TRBV12-4
TGTGCCAGCAGCTTAGGAGGATTTGAGGGCGAGCAGTACTTC CASSLGGFEGEQYF TRBJ2-7 . . TRBV11-2
TGTGCCAGCAGTTTGGGGCTAGGGGGGGATGAGCAGTTCTTC CASSLGLGGDEQFF TRBJ2-1 . . TRBV27
TGTGCCAGCAGGGAAGGGGACCCCGGCGCAGATACGCAGTATTTT CASREGDPGADTQYF TRBJ2-3 many . TRBV6-1
TGTGCCAGCAGCTTAGGTCTAGCGGTTAACACCGGGGAGCTGTTTTTT CASSLGLAVNTGELFF TRBJ2-2 . TRBD2 TRBV13
TGCGCCAGCAGCTCGGGCTCCCCTAGCGGTTCCTACAATGAGCAGTACTTC CASSSGSPSGSYNEQYF TRBJ2-7 . TRBD2 TRBV5-1
TGTGCCAGCAGGGACAGGGACACCGGGGAGCTGTTTTTT CASRDRDTGELFF TRBJ2-2 many TRBD1 TRBV11-3
TGTGCCACCCTCGGACAGGGAGGTGGCTACACCTTC CATLGQGGGYTF TRBJ1-2 . TRBD1 TRBV10-3
TGTGCCAGCAGCTTGTGGGGCGCAGAGGGTTACTATGGCTACACCTTC CASSLWGAEGYYGYTF TRBJ1-2 few . TRBV5-4
TGTGCCAGCAGCCCACTACAGGACCCGGAGCAGTACTTC CASSPLQDPEQYF TRBJ2-7 many . TRBV3-1
TGTGCCAGCAGCCCCGGGGCAGCCTCCACCGGGGAGCTGTTTTTT CASSPGAASTGELFF TRBJ2-2 few . TRBV6-6
TGTGCCAGCAGCTTAGGGACAGGTGGGGGGACTGAAGCTTTCTTT CASSLGTGGGTEAFF TRBJ1-1 many TRBD1 TRBV7-2
TGTGCCAGCAGTTTTGACAGGCGACTCGGGAGCTACACCTTC CASSFDRRLGSYTF TRBJ1-2 . . TRBV12-3/TRBV12-4
TGTGCCAGCAGTTACCTCACCGGCACATATGAAAAACTGTTTTTT CASSYLTGTYEKLFF TRBJ1-4 few . TRBV6-6
TGTGCCAGCAGCTTATTTCCAGGACAGTCGAACACCGGGGAGCTGTTTTTT CASSLFPGQSNTGELFF TRBJ2-2 . . TRBV7-6
TGTGCCAGCAGTGCGGGGCTGAACTATGGCTACACCTTC CASSAGLNYGYTF TRBJ1-2 few . TRBV27
TGTGCCAGCAGCGGGGGCAGGGGCACAGATACGCAGTATTTT CASSGGRGTDTQYF TRBJ2-3 many . TRBV28
TGTGCCAGCAGAATGGGTTCTGGGGCCAACGTCCTGACTTTC CASRMGSGANVLTF TRBJ2-6 . . TRBV12-3/TRBV12-4
TGTGCCACCAGCAGAGATCTGAGTGTCAATGAGCAGTTCTTC CATSRDLSVNEQFF TRBJ2-1 . . TRBV15
TGTGCCACCAGTGACCCCCGTAGCGGGATCAACACAGATACGCAGTATTTT CATSDPRSGINTDTQYF TRBJ2-3 . TRBD2 TRBV24-1
TGCAGTGCTAGGACCCGGGACAGCAATCAGCCCCAGCATTTT CSARTRDSNQPQHF TRBJ1-5 many . TRBV20-1
TGTGCCAGCAGTTTGGGGACAGGGGCCTCCTACGAGCAGTACTTC CASSLGTGASYEQYF TRBJ2-7 . TRBD1 TRBV12-3/TRBV12-4
TGTGCCAGCAGCTGGAGAGGGGAGGGCTACTTC CASSWRGEGYF TRBJ2-7 many TRBD2 TRBV7-8
TGTGCCAGCAGCGTAGATACAGGTAACACTGAAGCTTTCTTT CASSVDTGNTEAFF TRBJ1-1 . . TRBV9
TGTGCTATAACGCAGGGTTCTCCGACTGAAGCTTTCTTT CAITQGSPTEAFF TRBJ1-1 . . TRBV10-3
TGTGCCAGCAGTCCTAGGGCGGGAGGGACCTACGCGCAGTACTTC CASSPRAGGTYAQYF TRBJ2-7 . TRBD2 TRBV27